This record covers a single TCR beta chain. Its antigen is still unknown. This specimen belongs to a study of cytomegalovirus exposure and HLA in healthy donors. Study-level findings and limits: Among immune exposure information, only CMV serostatus was available.

PCR used 60 Vbeta primers and 13 Jbeta primers. TCRdb keeps only in-frame clones here, not all; method: immunoSEQ multiplex PCR. Of around 180,000 clones in the sample, roughly 87% were seen once. The V and J ends lost 4 bases and 3 bases respectively, with 13 bases between them. Germline V gene lookup returns CDR1 LGHNA and CDR2 YSLEER. The CDR3 has 14 residues. The gene calls are TRBV4-3 and TRBJ2-7; perhaps TRBD2 as D (6 bases). What was sequenced was PBMCs. The source is a girl less than two years old in good health and CMV-seronegative. The DNA of the CDR3 is TGCGCCAGCAGCCCGGGGACTTTAAACTACGAGCAGTACTTC. It codes for CASSPGTLNYEQYF.